A single sample gave rise to the 25 T cell receptor beta chains below, sequenced in a study of cytomegalovirus exposure and HLA in healthy donors. It was with 60 Vbeta and 13 Jbeta primers that the PCR ran. Here immunoSEQ multiplex PCR was the method, and the copy in TCRdb shows in-frame clones only, minus some. The sample includes approximately 160,000 clones, more than 80% seen only once; the top ten take 0.77%. Material: PBMCs. Receptors were obtained from a young woman in good health and CMV-seronegative.

This chain joins TRBV6-1 and TRBJ2-7; tentative D call: TRBD2 (6 bases). CDR1 is MNHNS, CDR2 SASEGT, per germline. CDR3 length: 14 residues. The V end lost 6 bases, the J end lost 2 bases, and 14 bases lay between the germline ends. The CDR3 DNA reads as TGTGCCAGCAGGGCGACGGGGGAGACCTACGAGCAGTACTTC. Its protein product is CASRATGETYEQYF.

This clone is a singleton in its sample. V gene TRBV28 combines with J gene TRBJ2-1, with D possibly matching TRBD2 (6 bases). V shed 5 bases and J shed 4 bases, with 39 bases lying between them. This CDR3 spans 23 amino acids. Germline V CDR1 and CDR2: MDHEN, SYDVKM. CDR3: CASSPLGGGPVLTPSRPYNEQFF. CDR3 DNA: TGTGCCAGCAGTCCCCTTGGTGGAGGGCCGGTTTTAACCCCCTCACGCCCATACAATGAGCAGTTCTTC.

V gene TRBV9 combines with J gene TRBJ1-3, with 7 bases fitting TRBD1. Per germline, CDR1 SGDLS and CDR2 YYNGEE. The CDR3 has 15 amino acids. The V and J ends lost 3 bases and 1 base, in that order; junction bases with no gene match: 4. CDR3 nucleotides: TGTGCCAGCAGCGCGACAGGGTATTCTGGAAACACCATATATTTT. The encoded protein is CASSATGYSGNTIYF.

The chain recombines TRBV5-1 with TRBJ2-1, with 12 bases lining up with TRBD2. Unmatched junction bases numbered 11, after V lost 4 bases and J lost 0 bases. The germline CDR1 and CDR2 sequences are SGHRS and YFSETQ. There are 19 residues in the CDR3. The CDR3 reads CASSRGLAGRQGSYNEQFF. DNA for the CDR3: TGCGCCAGCAGCCGCGGACTAGCGGGGCGACAGGGCTCCTACAATGAGCAGTTCTTC.

This clone was detected only a few times. An end of the junction does not agree with germline; a read error may underlie this. The rearrangement joins TRBV5-6 to TRBJ2-5; D may be TRBD1 (6 bases). The DNA end lines up better with TRBJ2-7; the J call may be wrong. The V gene's germline CDR1 is SGHDT and CDR2 YYEEEE. There are 16 residues in the CDR3. The CDR3 region is CASSFLQNTGSSEQYF. The CDR3 nucleotides are TGTGCCAGCAGCTTCTTGCAAAATACAGGGTCCTCCGAGCAGTACTTC.

J is TRBJ2-1 and V is TRBV7-2; TRBD1 aligns across 9 bases. Unmatched junction bases numbered 9, after V lost 4 bases and J lost 5 bases. The CDR3 is 16 residues long. CDR1 and CDR2 (germline): SGHTA, FQGNSA. The CDR3 region has the DNA TGTGCCAGCAGCTCGCGCCTCGGGACAGGGAACAATGAGCAGTTCTTC. Its protein product is CASSSRLGTGNNEQFF.

V gene TRBV6-4 combines with J gene TRBJ1-2; D not resolved. The CDR3 sequence is 15 residues long. Germline assignment: CDR1 MRHNA and CDR2 SNTAGT. Trimming removed 2 bases from V and 0 bases from J, with 10 bases in between. The CDR3 loop reads CASSDTGSPNYGYTF. The CDR3 region has the DNA TGTGCCAGCAGTGACACTGGGAGTCCTAACTATGGCTACACCTTC.

The CDR3, as DNA: TGTGCCAGCAGCGTACGGCGGACCGGGGAGCTGTTTTTT. As protein: CASSVRRTGELFF. The chain uses TRBV9 and TRBJ2-2; D gene unclear. Per the germline V gene, CDR1 is SGDLS and CDR2 is YYNGEE. The CDR3 extends over 13 amino acids. The ends were cut back, 1 base at V and 5 bases at J, with 6 bases in the middle.

The V gene is TRBV7-2, the J gene TRBJ2-7, with a weak D call TRBD1 (6 bases). With 4 bases removed from V and 3 bases from J, the gap between germline ends came to 13 bases. The CDR3 sequence is 14 residues long. The germline V gene encodes CDR1 SGHTA and CDR2 FQGNSA. CDR3 DNA: TGTGCCAGCAGCTCCGGACAGATCTTCTACGAGCAGTACTTC. Translated: CASSSGQIFYEQYF. Supplemented by reference TRBV7-2 and TRBJ2-7, the full variable domain reads GAGVSQSPSNKVTEKGKDVELRCDPISGHTALYWYRQSLGQGLEFLIYFQGNSAPDKSGLPSDRFSAERTGGSVSTLTIQRTQQEDSAVYLCASSSGQIFYEQYFGPGTRLTVT.

This chain joins TRBV10-3 and TRBJ2-7; 11 positions agree with TRBD1. Germline V gives CDR1 ENHRY, CDR2 SYGVKD. This CDR3 spans 15 amino acids. The ends lost 3 bases at V and 6 bases at J; junction bases unmatched: 7. This chain's CDR3 is CAISDLGQGGVEQYF. The CDR3 bases are TGTGCCATCAGTGATTTGGGACAGGGGGGGGTCGAGCAGTACTTC.

The rearrangement uses TRBV2 and TRBJ2-2; D might be TRBD1 (5 bases). The CDR3 length is 14 residues. The ends were cut back, 8 bases at V and 1 base at J, with 11 bases in the middle. Looked up from germline, CDR1 is SNHLY and CDR2 is FYNNEI. The CDR3 DNA reads TGTGCCAGCCGCTCCGGACAGAACACCGGGGAGCTGTTTTTT. Amino acids: CASRSGQNTGELFF.

The genes are TRBV7-2 and TRBJ1-5; weak D call: TRBD1 (5 bases). V lost 6 bases and J lost 3, with 15 bases in between. This CDR3 has 15 amino acids. Germline CDR1 is SGHTA and CDR2 is FQGNSA. CDR3 DNA sequence: TGTGCCAGCAGTCCAGACAGTTTTGCCAATCAGCCCCAGCATTTT. It yields the protein CASSPDSFANQPQHF.

The chain couples TRBV11-3 to TRBJ2-3; maybe TRBD2 (6 bases). The germline V and J ends were trimmed by 5 bases and 2 bases, with 23 bases remaining between them. Per the germline V gene, CDR1 is SGHNT and CDR2 is YENEEA. The CDR3 is made up of 18 amino acids. CDR3 DNA: TGTGCCAGCAGCGCTATTGGCCCAGCGGGTCTATTCACAGATACGCAGTATTTT. This codes for CASSAIGPAGLFTDTQYF.

This clone appeared a few times. This rearrangement joins TRBV7-2 to TRBJ1-1; D may be TRBD1 (5 bases). The ends were cut back, 1 base at V and 4 bases at J, with 7 bases in the middle. The CDR3 contains 13 residues. Germline V gene lookup returns CDR1 SGHTA and CDR2 FQGNSA. The CDR3 is CASSLEGFTEAFF. The CDR3, as DNA: TGTGCCAGCAGCTTAGAGGGGTTCACTGAAGCTTTCTTT.

V usage is TRBV4-2 and J usage is TRBJ2-3; D is unresolved. Germline CDR1 is LGHNA and CDR2 is YNFKEQ. V lost 1 base and J 3 bases, leaving 14 bases between the germline ends. The CDR3 contains 16 residues. The CDR3 sequence: CASSQVRLPGTDTQYF. The CDR3 DNA reads as TGTGCCAGCAGCCAAGTTCGGCTACCCGGGACAGATACGCAGTATTTT.

The J gene is TRBJ1-3, the V gene TRBV11-2, with D unclear. The CDR3 extends over 15 amino acids. Trimming removed 0 bases from V and 4 bases from J, with 10 bases in between. CDR1 and CDR2 (germline): SGHAT, FQNNGV. The CDR3 DNA sequence: TGTGCCAGCAGCTTAGATGGGCGTACCGGAAACACCATATATTTT. It yields the protein CASSLDGRTGNTIYF.

This sequence joins TRBV6-5 and TRBJ2-2; 8 bases are a match to TRBD2. From germline, CDR1 is MNHEY and CDR2 SVGAGI. The CDR3 extends over 16 amino acids. V dropped 4 bases and J dropped 3; count of bases not matched to a gene: 7. CDR3 region: CASSSQKREYTGELFF. In nucleotides, the CDR3 is TGTGCCAGCAGTTCCCAGAAGCGGGAGTACACCGGGGAGCTGTTTTTT.

The chain carries TRBV4-1 and TRBJ2-7, with 9 positions matching TRBD2. Germline V lookup: CDR1 MGHRA, CDR2 YSYEKL. The CDR3 length is 19 residues. The junction had 16 bases not matched to a gene; V was cut back by 2 bases and J by 2 bases. This CDR3 is CASSQFIGLAPFAAYEQYF. CDR3 DNA sequence: TGCGCCAGCAGCCAATTTATAGGACTAGCGCCTTTTGCCGCCTACGAGCAGTACTTC.

The V call is TRBV4-3, the J call TRBJ1-4; TRBD1 matches at 12 bases. Trimming removed 0 bases from V and 6 bases from J; junction bases left unmatched: 2. The CDR3 runs 16 residues. From germline, CDR1 is LGHNA and CDR2 YSLEER. CDR3 sequence (DNA): TGCGCCAGCAGCCAAGACGGGACAGGGGGCTATGAAAAACTGTTTTTT. This gives the protein CASSQDGTGGYEKLFF.

A single count supports this clone. J is TRBJ2-1 and V is TRBV27; D is possibly TRBD1 (5 bases). The V end was cut by 6 bases, the J end by 7 bases, with 19 bases between. Germline CDR1 reads MNHEY; CDR2 reads SMNVEV (reference sequence). This CDR3 is built from 15 residues. CDR3 residues: CASRQGAGPRNEQFF. CDR3 coding DNA: TGTGCCAGCAGGCAAGGGGCAGGGCCTCGGAATGAGCAGTTCTTC.

V gene TRBV13 combines with J gene TRBJ2-1; 10 positions agree with TRBD2. With 3 bases clipped from V and 6 bases from J, the junction kept 11 bases outside the gene matches. The CDR3 has 17 amino acids. Per germline, CDR1 PRHDT and CDR2 FYEKMQ (reference sequence). CDR3 amino acids: CASSLSSGSRWGNEQFF. In nucleotides, the CDR3 is TGTGCCAGCAGCTTGTCTAGCGGGAGCCGGTGGGGCAATGAGCAGTTCTTC.

V usage is TRBV7-9 and J usage is TRBJ2-7, with TRBD1 matching over 7 bases. Germline loops: CDR1 SEHNR, CDR2 FQNEAQ (reference sequence). This CDR3 has 15 residues. The junction had 12 bases not matched to a gene; V was cut back by 4 bases and J by 6 bases. The CDR3 reads CASSSTGQPGGEQYF. CDR3 DNA sequence: TGTGCCAGCAGCTCCACGGGACAGCCTGGGGGCGAGCAGTACTTC.

This clone appeared a few times. The V gene is TRBV6-4, the J gene TRBJ1-5; D is undetermined. Trimming took off 2 bases at V and 4 bases at J, with 6 bases between the two ends. This CDR3 comprises 13 residues. Germline V lookup: CDR1 MRHNA, CDR2 SNTAGT. The CDR3 coding sequence is TGTGCCAGCAGTGACGGCGGGAATCAGCCCCAGCATTTT. It codes for CASSDGGNQPQHF.

V and J are TRBV6-1 and TRBJ2-7; possibly TRBD2 for D (5 bases). The length of the CDR3 is 15 residues. V was clipped by 2 bases and J by 6 bases, with 17 bases between them. Germline V gene sequence: CDR1 MNHNS, CDR2 SASEGT. Written as DNA, the CDR3 is TGTGCCAGCAGTGAACAGCGAGGGAAGTGGGTCGAGCAGTACTTC. Translated: CASSEQRGKWVEQYF.

This chain uses TRBV28 with TRBJ2-3; 7 positions match TRBD1. Looked up from germline, CDR1 is MDHEN and CDR2 is SYDVKM. This CDR3 has 12 amino acids. J gave up 10 bases and V 4 bases, and 5 bases lay outside the gene matches. Written as DNA, the CDR3 is TGTGCCAGCAGTTACAGGGGTCTACCGCAGTATTTT. It specifies CASSYRGLPQYF.